Below are 7 T cell receptor beta chains sequenced from a single sample in a study of blood T cell repertoires in COVID-19. The protocol was immunoSEQ multiplex PCR, while the TCRdb copy is restricted to in-frame clones and leaves out a portion. The data hold about 440,000 clones, with more than 85% observed a single time. The source material was peripheral blood. The source of these receptors is a young woman with acute or convalescent COVID-19.

The chain recombines TRBV5-1 with TRBJ2-6; maybe TRBD1 (6 bases). The germline CDR1 and CDR2 sequences are SGHRS and YFSETQ. Between the trimmed V and J ends, which lost 4 bases and 0 bases, there was a span of 20 bases. This CDR3 is built from 19 residues. CDR3 DNA: TGCGCCAGCAGCCCCCAGGGGTTGCCCTACCTCTCTGGGGCCAACGTCCTGACTTTC. It is translated as CASSPQGLPYLSGANVLTF.

This clone has just one count. The rearrangement joins TRBV2 to TRBJ2-3; 10 nucleotides match TRBD2. The CDR3 has 16 residues. The J segment lost 1 base and the V segment lost 4 bases, leaving 5 bases of the junction unmatched. Germline lookup yields CDR1 SNHLY and CDR2 FYNNEI. CDR3 amino acids: CASSGLTSGGTDTQYF. CDR3 DNA sequence: TGTGCCAGCAGTGGGCTAACTAGCGGGGGCACAGATACGCAGTATTTT.

The chain employs TRBV5-1 and TRBJ1-4; D remains ambiguous. This CDR3 region has 15 residues. Germline loops: CDR1 SGHRS, CDR2 YFSETQ. With 3 bases removed from V and 5 bases from J, the gap between germline ends came to 14 bases. Written as DNA, the CDR3 is TGCGCCAGCAGCTCGGAGGGCAGCAGAAATGAAAAACTGTTTTTT. Its translation: CASSSEGSRNEKLFF.

V usage is TRBV6-5 and J usage is TRBJ1-6; D not certain. CDR3 length: 13 amino acids. The V and J ends lost 5 bases and 7 bases respectively, with 9 bases between them. Germline CDR1 is MNHEY and CDR2 is SVGAGI. CDR3 coding DNA: TGTGCCAGCAGTAGAGCTGAAAATTCACCCCTCCACTTT. Its translation is CASSRAENSPLHF.

This sequence joins TRBV9 and TRBJ2-5; TRBD2 agrees at 7 bases. Germline assignment: CDR1 SGDLS and CDR2 YYNGEE. The CDR3 sequence is 16 residues long. The V and J ends lost 4 bases and 2 bases, in that order; junction bases with no gene match: 11. CDR3 sequence: CASSPRWGGDQETQYF. The CDR3 DNA reads as TGTGCCAGCAGCCCCCGGTGGGGAGGGGATCAAGAGACCCAGTACTTC. The entire variable domain, with the rest obtained from reference TRBV9 and TRBJ2-5, is as follows: DSGVTQTPKHLITATGQRVTLRCSPRSGDLSVYWYQQSLDQGLQFLIQYYNGEERAKGNILERFSAQQFPDLHSELNLSSLELGDSALYFCASSPRWGGDQETQYFGPGTRLLVL.

This clone was detected a few times. This chain uses TRBV7-6 with TRBJ2-2; 8 positions match TRBD2. Germline lookup yields CDR1 SGHVS and CDR2 FNYEAQ. The CDR3 totals 15 residues. V trimming: 4 bases; J trimming: 7 bases; junction bases outside the gene matches: 8. Written as DNA, the CDR3 is TGTGCCAGCAGCTCAATAGCGGGGTTGGTCGGGGAGCTGTTTTTT. Protein sequence: CASSSIAGLVGELFF.

The gene calls are TRBV6-5 and TRBJ2-5; TRBD1 might be the D (5 bases). The CDR3 runs to 15 residues. Per germline, CDR1 MNHEY and CDR2 SVGAGI. Trimming removed 7 bases from V and 1 base from J, with 16 bases in between. The CDR3 DNA reads TGTGCCAGCAATCGACTCAGGGTGGGCCAAGAGACCCAGTACTTC. It specifies CASNRLRVGQETQYF.